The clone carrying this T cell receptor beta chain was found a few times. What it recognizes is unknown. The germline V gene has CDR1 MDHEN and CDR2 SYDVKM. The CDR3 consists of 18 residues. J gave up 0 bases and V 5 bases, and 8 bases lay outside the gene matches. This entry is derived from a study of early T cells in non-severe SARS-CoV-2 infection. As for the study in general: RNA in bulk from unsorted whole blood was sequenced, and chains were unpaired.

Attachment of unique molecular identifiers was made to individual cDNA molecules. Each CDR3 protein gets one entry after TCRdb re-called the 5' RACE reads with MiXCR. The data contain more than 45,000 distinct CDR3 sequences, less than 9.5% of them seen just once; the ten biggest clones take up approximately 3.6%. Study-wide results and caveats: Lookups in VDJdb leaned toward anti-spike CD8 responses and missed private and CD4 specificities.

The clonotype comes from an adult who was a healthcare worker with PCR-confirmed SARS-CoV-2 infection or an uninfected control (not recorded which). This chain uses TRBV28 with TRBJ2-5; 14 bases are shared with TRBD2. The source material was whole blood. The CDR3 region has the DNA TGTGCCAGCAGTCCAAGGACTAGCGGGAGGCAGTACCAAGAGACCCAGTACTTC. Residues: CASSPRTSGRQYQETQYF.